The 26 T cell receptor beta chains below come from one sample, sequenced in a study of CD8+ T cells in alopecia areata. RNA was isolated and reverse transcribed to cDNA, the sequencing template. The protocol was immunoSEQ multiplex PCR, while the TCRdb copy is restricted to in-frame clones and leaves out a portion. The sample has about 74,000 clones, 29% seen once. Treatment given: oral pan-JAK inhibitor, 5-10 mg twice daily. The material sequenced was CD8+ T cells sorted from blood, taken at week 4, from a patient treated with tofacitinib. The source of these receptors is a human donor with alopecia areata.

As to this clone: This is likely a read error, given that the CDR3 carries no conserved phenylalanine or tryptophan at its end. The DNA is omitted, as the CDR3 cannot be located on it reliably, and the CDR3 follows TCRdb's listing. The rearrangement links TRBV29-1 to TRBJ1-2; the D call TRBD1 from the table was never checked on the DNA. The CDR3 totals 11 residues, both ends included. Germline V gene lookup returns CDR1 SQVTM and CDR2 ANQGSEA. The CDR3 sequence: CSVDPGTGLFY.

The chain employs TRBV30 and TRBJ1-2; D unresolved. The CDR3 consists of 15 residues. V gave up 5 bases and J gave up 4 bases, with 20 bases separating them. Germline lookup yields CDR1 GTSNPN and CDR2 SVGIG (reference sequence). The CDR3 reads CAWAPSSEGLYGYTF. Written as DNA, the CDR3 is TGTGCCTGGGCCCCCTCAAGTGAAGGGCTCTATGGCTACACCTTC.

V is TRBV7-8 and J is TRBJ2-5, with D unresolved. Per the germline V gene, CDR1 is SGHVS and CDR2 is FQNEAQ. The CDR3 is made up of 16 amino acids. V gave up 5 bases and J gave up 6 bases, with 22 bases separating them. Written as DNA, the CDR3 is TGTGCCAGCAGCAACCGGGCCCCCGGACCCAGGAAGACCCAGTACTTC. Residues: CASSNRAPGPRKTQYF. The whole variable domain, filled in from reference TRBV7-8 and TRBJ2-5, reads GAGVSQSPRYKVAKRGQDVALRCDPISGHVSLFWYQQALGQGPEFLTYFQNEAQLDKSGLPSDRFFAERPEGSVSTLKIQRTQQEDSAVYLCASSNRAPGPRKTQYFGPGTRLLVL.

Points on this clone: Other DNA sequences in the same sample also yield this CDR3. V and J are TRBV29-1 and TRBJ2-7; possible D gene TRBD1, 5 bases. Trimming took 3 bases from V and 1 from J, leaving 10 bases between them. This CDR3 comprises 13 residues. Per the germline V gene, CDR1 is SQVTM and CDR2 is ANQGSEA. CDR3 coding DNA: TGCAGCGTTGATCAGGGTTCATCCTACGAGCAGTACTTC. Its translation is CSVDQGSSYEQYF.

This clone was seen a few times. The genes are TRBV29-1 and TRBJ2-5, with D perhaps TRBD1 (5 bases). The V end lost 3 bases, the J end lost 1 base, and 12 bases lay between the germline ends. CDR3 length equals 14 residues. Germline loops: CDR1 SQVTM, CDR2 ANQGSEA. In DNA, the CDR3 is TGCAGCGTTGATGGCGTGACAGTCCAAGAGACCCAGTACTTC. Protein product: CSVDGVTVQETQYF.

This clone was found a few times. The V call is TRBV30, the J call TRBJ2-7, with D tentatively TRBD1 (5 bases). Trimming took 0 bases from V and 0 from J, leaving 9 bases between them. Germline loops: CDR1 GTSNPN, CDR2 SVGIG (reference sequence). The CDR3 is made up of 14 amino acids. The CDR3, as DNA: TGTGCCTGGAGTGTTGGCAGGGTCTCCTACGAGCAGTACTTC. Amino acid sequence: CAWSVGRVSYEQYF.

The V gene is TRBV27, the J gene TRBJ1-1; 7 nucleotides align to TRBD1. Losses at the gene ends were 4 bases for V and 0 bases for J; bases not matched to a gene: 5. This CDR3 region has 15 residues. Germline CDR1 and CDR2: MNHEY and SMNVEV (reference sequence). CDR3 amino acids: CASSSDRDLNTEAFF. The CDR3 DNA reads as TGTGCCAGCAGTTCAGACAGGGATTTGAACACTGAAGCTTTCTTT.

Regarding this clone: The junction departs from the called germline gene at one end, perhaps through a read error. V gene TRBV11-2 combines with J gene TRBJ1-2; D gene unclear. The CDR3 is 13 amino acids. The V gene's germline CDR1 is SGHAT and CDR2 FQNNGV. The CDR3 nucleotides are TGTGCCAGCAGCTTCGGGTATGACTACGGCTACACCTTC. Its protein product is CASSFGYDYGYTF.

The sample holds a few counts of this clone. J is TRBJ2-5 and V is TRBV29-1, with 7 bases matching TRBD1. V shed 7 bases, J shed 4 bases, and the junction held 9 bases outside the gene matches. CDR3 length equals 13 residues. CDR1 is SQVTM, CDR2 ANQGSEA, per germline. CDR3 region: CSAEQGTGETQYF. The CDR3 DNA is TGCAGCGCGGAACAGGGGACGGGAGAGACCCAGTACTTC.

This clone was observed a few times. The V gene is TRBV2, the J gene TRBJ2-2; 7 nucleotides match TRBD1. The V gene's germline CDR1 is SNHLY and CDR2 FYNNEI. This CDR3 contains 16 residues. V dropped 10 bases and J dropped 1; count of bases not matched to a gene: 12. In nucleotides, the CDR3 is TGTGCCACAACCTTCCCGGGACAGCGGAACACCGGGGAGCTGTTTTTT. Translated, it gives CATTFPGQRNTGELFF.

As concerns this clone: One end of the junction is discordant with germline, which a read error may explain. The V call is TRBV7-9, the J call TRBJ2-7; 8 nucleotides align to TRBD1. CDR3 length: 14 amino acids. Germline CDR1 and CDR2: SEHNR and FQNEAQ (reference sequence). CDR3 loop: CASSPSQGADEQYF. CDR3 bases: TGCGCCAGCAGCCCTAGTCAGGGGGCCGACGAGCAGTACTTC.

This clone occurred many times. V usage is TRBV5-6 and J usage is TRBJ1-1; 7 nucleotides match TRBD1. The germline V gene encodes CDR1 SGHDT and CDR2 YYEEEE. Losses at the gene ends were 0 bases for V and 1 base for J; bases not matched to a gene: 12. The CDR3 runs 18 residues. The CDR3 bases are TGTGCCAGCAGCTTGGCATACTCCCGAGGGACAGAGAACACTGAAGCTTTCTTT. This encodes CASSLAYSRGTENTEAFF. Drawing the rest from reference TRBV5-6 and TRBJ1-1, the complete variable domain is DAGVTQSPTHLIKTRGQQVTLRCSPKSGHDTVSWYQQALGQGPQFIFQYYEEEERQRGNFPDRFSGHQFPNYSSELNVNALLLGDSALYLCASSLAYSRGTENTEAFFGQGTRLTVV.

This clone has more than one count but fewer than ten. The rearrangement links TRBV29-1 to TRBJ2-4; 8 bases agree with TRBD2. This CDR3 spans 12 amino acids. Trimming removed 7 bases from V and 6 bases from J; junction bases left unmatched: 5. Germline V CDR1 and CDR2: SQVTM, ANQGSEA. The CDR3 here is CSAGTSGNIQYF. The CDR3, as DNA: TGCAGCGCAGGGACTAGTGGAAACATTCAGTACTTC.

In DNA, the CDR3 is TGTGCTAGTGGTAACCCCGAGACTAGCTATGAGCAGTTCTTC. This encodes CASGNPETSYEQFF. V usage is TRBV12-5 and J usage is TRBJ2-1; 7 nucleotides align to TRBD2. The CDR3 length is 14 residues. The trim removed 5 bases at V and 8 bases at J, leaving 9 bases unmatched. The germline gives CDR1 LGHNT, CDR2 FRNRAP.

The genes are TRBV5-1 and TRBJ1-1; D remains ambiguous. V was pared by 0 bases and J by 3 bases, with 9 bases between. Germline V gene lookup returns CDR1 SGHRS and CDR2 YFSETQ. This CDR3 region has 14 residues. This CDR3 reads CASSLAVKDTEAFF. The CDR3 bases are TGCGCCAGCAGCTTGGCTGTGAAGGACACTGAAGCTTTCTTT.

The chain combines TRBV27 with TRBJ2-7; the match to TRBD2 covers 10 bases. Per the germline V gene, CDR1 is MNHEY and CDR2 is SMNVEV (reference sequence). The CDR3 totals 14 residues. With V trimmed by 7 bases and J by 3 bases, 6 bases remained unmatched. CDR3 residues: CASKLGTSDYEQYF. CDR3 DNA sequence: TGTGCCAGCAAACTTGGGACTAGCGACTACGAGCAGTACTTC.

This rearrangement joins TRBV11-2 to TRBJ1-2, with TRBD1 matching 8 bases. Trimming cost V 6 bases and J 6 bases; bases outside gene matches: 6. From germline, CDR1 is SGHAT and CDR2 FQNNGV. The CDR3 is 13 residues long. CDR3: CASSPTGDDGYTF. The CDR3 nucleotides are TGTGCCAGCAGTCCGACAGGGGACGATGGCTACACCTTC.

This chain uses TRBV25-1 with TRBJ2-1; D is undetermined. V was pared by 8 bases and J by 1 base, with 0 bases between. The germline gives CDR1 MGHDK, CDR2 SYGVNS. This CDR3 is 10 amino acids long. CDR3 amino acids: CASSYNEQFF. Here the CDR3 DNA reads TGTGCCAGCTCCTACAATGAGCAGTTCTTC.

V gene TRBV5-4 combines with J gene TRBJ2-7, with TRBD1 matching over 9 bases. V was pared by 3 bases and J by 6 bases, with 7 bases of the junction left unmatched. The germline CDR1 and CDR2 sequences are SGHNT and YYREEE (reference sequence). This CDR3 spans 14 amino acids. The CDR3 protein is CASSSDRGIFEQYF. CDR3 sequence (DNA): TGTGCCAGCAGCTCCGACAGGGGGATCTTCGAGCAGTACTTC.

The rearrangement links TRBV27 to TRBJ2-1; D is unresolved. CDR1 is MNHEY, CDR2 SMNVEV, per germline (reference sequence). Trimming cost V 6 bases and J 9 bases, with 9 bases left between them. The CDR3 length is 11 residues. CDR3 DNA: TGTGCCAGCAGCTCAATGAGTGAGCAGTTCTTC. Protein: CASSSMSEQFF.

This clone was seen a handful of times. The V call is TRBV13, the J call TRBJ2-7; D unresolved. Looked up from germline, CDR1 is PRHDT and CDR2 is FYEKMQ (reference sequence). The germline V and J ends were trimmed by 6 bases and 3 bases, with 6 bases remaining between them. The CDR3 contains 11 residues. CDR3 DNA: TGTGCCAGCAGTGATTACTACGAGCAGTACTTC. Translated, it gives CASSDYYEQYF.

A few counts support this clone. The chain joins TRBV29-1 to TRBJ1-2; 8 nucleotides align to TRBD1. The CDR3 totals 14 residues. Losses at the gene ends were 0 bases for V and 3 bases for J; bases not matched to a gene: 3. In germline, CDR1 is SQVTM, CDR2 ANQGSEA. CDR3: CSVEDLGQDYGYTF. The CDR3 nucleotides are TGCAGCGTTGAAGATTTGGGACAGGACTATGGCTACACCTTC.

This clone was detected only a few times. The chain is built from TRBV5-1 and TRBJ2-7; 7 bases map to TRBD1. The length of the CDR3 is 16 residues. The junction had 6 bases not matched to a gene; V was cut back by 0 bases and J by 0 bases. Per the germline V gene, CDR1 is SGHRS and CDR2 is YFSETQ. Written as DNA, the CDR3 is TGCGCCAGCAGCTTGGAGGCAGGGGGAAGCTCCTACGAGCAGTACTTC. This gives the protein CASSLEAGGSSYEQYF.

The chain joins TRBV9 to TRBJ2-7; D could derive from TRBD1 or TRBD2 (5 bases each). The CDR3 is made up of 13 amino acids. The germline V gene has CDR1 SGDLS and CDR2 YYNGEE. The V end lost 3 bases, the J end lost 2 bases, and 9 bases lay between the germline ends. The CDR3 bases are TGTGCCAGCAGCGACGGGACGGCCTACGAGCAGTACTTC. Translation: CASSDGTAYEQYF. The variable domain in full, completed from reference TRBV9 and TRBJ2-7, reads DSGVTQTPKHLITATGQRVTLRCSPRSGDLSVYWYQQSLDQGLQFLIQYYNGEERAKGNILERFSAQQFPDLHSELNLSSLELGDSALYFCASSDGTAYEQYFGPGTRLTVT.

Regarding this clone: A junction end diverges from the germline sequence, so it may reflect a read error. The V call is TRBV6-5, the J call TRBJ1-2; 10 nucleotides match TRBD1. Germline values: CDR1 MNHEY, CDR2 SVGAGI. CDR3 length: 15 amino acids. CDR3 region: CASSFRQGAKYGYTF. CDR3 nucleotides: TGTGCCAGCAGTTTCCGACAGGGGGCTAAATATGGCTACACCTTC.

This chain connects TRBV30 to TRBJ1-1; perhaps TRBD1 as D (5 bases). The CDR3 runs 13 residues. The V end lost 0 bases, the J end lost 1 base, and 6 bases lay between the germline ends. Germline V lookup: CDR1 GTSNPN, CDR2 SVGIG (reference sequence). Written as DNA, the CDR3 is TGTGCCTGGAGTGTACAGGAGAACACTGAAGCTTTCTTT. Protein product: CAWSVQENTEAFF.